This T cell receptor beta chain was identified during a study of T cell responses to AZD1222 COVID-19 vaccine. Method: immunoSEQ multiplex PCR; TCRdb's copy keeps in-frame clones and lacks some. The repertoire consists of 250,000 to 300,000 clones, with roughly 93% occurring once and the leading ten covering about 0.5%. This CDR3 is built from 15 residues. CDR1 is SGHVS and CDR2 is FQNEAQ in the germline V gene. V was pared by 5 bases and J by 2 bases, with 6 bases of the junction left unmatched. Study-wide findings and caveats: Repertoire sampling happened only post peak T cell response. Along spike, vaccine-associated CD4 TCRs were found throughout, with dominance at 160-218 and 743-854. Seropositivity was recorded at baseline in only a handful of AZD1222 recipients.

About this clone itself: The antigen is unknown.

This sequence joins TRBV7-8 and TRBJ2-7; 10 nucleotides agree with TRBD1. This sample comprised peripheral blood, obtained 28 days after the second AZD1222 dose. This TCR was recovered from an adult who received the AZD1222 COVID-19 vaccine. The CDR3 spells CASSPRDRGTYEQYF. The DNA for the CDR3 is TGTGCCAGCAGCCCCCGGGACAGGGGTACCTACGAGCAGTACTTC.